These 14 T cell receptor beta chains were all obtained from the same sample, sequenced in a study of cytomegalovirus exposure and HLA in healthy donors. PCR was performed using 60 Vbeta and 13 Jbeta primers. TCRdb's table, derived via immunoSEQ multiplex PCR, lists solely in-frame clones and lacks some. The sample consists of some 130,000 clones, about 71% of them appearing once. Material: PBMCs. All receptors derive from a woman aged 60-75 years in good health and CMV-seropositive.

The chain carries TRBV7-8 and TRBJ1-2; 7 bases fit TRBD1. With V trimmed by 2 bases and J by 8 bases, 11 bases remained unmatched. The CDR3 sequence is 15 residues long. Per the germline V gene, CDR1 is SGHVS and CDR2 is FQNEAQ. CDR3 DNA: TGTGCCAGCAGCTTAAAGGACAGGCCGGCGGGAGGCTACACCTTC. Amino acids: CASSLKDRPAGGYTF.

The sample holds one count of this clone. The CDR3 DNA reads TGTGCCAGCAGCACTACCGGGACAGGAGGTCCCACAGATACGCAGTATTTT. Encoded protein: CASSTTGTGGPTDTQYF. The V and J genes are TRBV7-3 and TRBJ2-3; 8 nucleotides match TRBD1. CDR1 SGHTA and CDR2 FQGTGA come from the germline V gene. The CDR3 totals 17 residues. Germline trimming cut 5 bases from V and 2 bases from J; bases unmatched to any gene: 12.

This clone was picked up a small number of times. This rearrangement joins TRBV5-1 to TRBJ2-5; TRBD2 aligns across 10 bases. The end of the DNA aligns better with TRBJ2-7, so the J call may be wrong. This CDR3 region has 16 residues. Per the germline V gene, CDR1 is SGHRS and CDR2 is YFSETQ. The CDR3 coding sequence is TGCGCCAGCAGCTTAGGGTCTAGCGGGGGCTCCTACGAGCAGTACTTC. Its translation is CASSLGSSGGSYEQYF.

This clone was seen a few times. The chain has TRBV7-3 and TRBJ2-3; D is unclear. Germline CDR1 and CDR2: SGHTA and FQGTGA. CDR3 length equals 12 residues. The ends were cut back, 5 bases at V and 5 bases at J, with 8 bases in the middle. The CDR3 is CASSIGLDTQYF. In DNA form, the CDR3 reads TGTGCCAGCAGCATCGGGTTAGATACGCAGTATTTT.

The chain links TRBV11-2 to TRBJ1-4; the D is unclear. The CDR3 sequence is 12 residues long. Per germline, CDR1 SGHAT and CDR2 FQNNGV. The germline V and J ends were trimmed by 1 base and 10 bases, with 7 bases remaining between them. CDR3 protein: CASSLAGVKLFF. The CDR3 nucleotides are TGTGCCAGCAGCTTAGCCGGGGTAAAACTGTTTTTT.

The chain uses TRBV5-1 and TRBJ1-2; 8 positions match TRBD1. The CDR3 length is 13 residues. Germline CDR1 SGHRS, CDR2 YFSETQ. The V segment lost 3 bases and the J segment 7 bases; nucleotides outside the gene matches: 5. CDR3 bases: TGCGCCAGCAGCTATGGACAGGGCTCTGGCTACACCTTC. This codes for CASSYGQGSGYTF. Full variable domain (outside the CDR3, taken from reference TRBV5-1 and TRBJ1-2): KAGVTQTPRYLIKTRGQQVTLSCSPISGHRSVSWYQQTPGQGLQFLFEYFSETQRNKGNFPGRFSGRQFSNSRSEMNVSTLELGDSALYLCASSYGQGSGYTFGSGTRLTVV.

The J gene is TRBJ1-1, the V gene TRBV10-3, with 9 bases matching TRBD1. V was clipped by 6 bases and J by 4 bases; unmatched bases: 0. Germline V gene sequence: CDR1 ENHRY, CDR2 SYGVKD. The CDR3 spans 12 residues. The CDR3 DNA sequence: TGTGCCATCAGGACAGGGGGCACTGAAGCTTTCTTT. It yields the protein CAIRTGGTEAFF.

The chain couples TRBV5-1 to TRBJ1-2; 9 nucleotides match TRBD1. J lost 3 bases, V lost 4 bases, and 4 bases had no gene match. This CDR3 contains 14 residues. Germline CDR1 and CDR2: SGHRS and YFSETQ. CDR3: CASSAGQGDYGYTF. The CDR3 nucleotides are TGCGCCAGCAGCGCGGGACAGGGCGACTATGGCTACACCTTC.

This chain uses TRBV27 with TRBJ2-7, with 7 bases matching TRBD1. Unmatched junction bases numbered 11, after V lost 4 bases and J lost 5 bases. Germline assignment: CDR1 MNHEY and CDR2 SMNVEV (reference sequence). There are 15 residues in the CDR3. CDR3 protein: CASSYNFHRGDEQYF. Here the CDR3 DNA reads TGTGCCAGCAGTTACAACTTCCACAGGGGCGACGAGCAGTACTTC.

This clone appeared a few times. The chain uses TRBV13 and TRBJ2-7, with 11 bases aligning to TRBD1. The CDR3 is 15 amino acids. The trim removed 4 bases at V and 3 bases at J, leaving 5 bases unmatched. Germline assignment: CDR1 PRHDT and CDR2 FYEKMQ (reference sequence). The CDR3 is CASSSDRGLSYEQYF. CDR3 nucleotide sequence: TGTGCCAGCAGCTCGGACAGGGGGCTTAGCTACGAGCAGTACTTC.

The chain is built from TRBV10-3 and TRBJ1-5; 9 bases fit TRBD1. CDR1 and CDR2 from the germline V gene are ENHRY and SYGVKD. V shed 8 bases and J 7 bases; nucleotides not matched to a gene: 6. The CDR3 covers 13 residues. In DNA form, the CDR3 reads TGTGCCATCGGTCAACAGGGGGCCCAGCCCCAGCATTTT. Protein product: CAIGQQGAQPQHF.

The chain combines TRBV2 with TRBJ2-1; 8 bases are shared with TRBD2. The CDR3 runs to 14 residues. CDR1 is SNHLY, CDR2 FYNNEI, per germline. V gave up 7 bases and J gave up 5 bases; unmatched junction bases: 7. DNA for the CDR3: TGTGCCAGCAACCCCGGGAGGGTCGACAATGAGCAGTTCTTC. Encoded protein: CASNPGRVDNEQFF.

A single count supports this clone. The rearrangement joins TRBV6-5 to TRBJ1-2, with D perhaps matching TRBD1 (5 bases). V lost 6 bases and J lost 6, with 17 bases in between. Looked up from germline, CDR1 is MNHEY and CDR2 is SVGAGI. The CDR3 contains 14 residues. This CDR3 reads CASRSPGGYNGYTF. In nucleotides, the CDR3 is TGTGCCAGCAGGTCCCCGGGGGGGTATAATGGCTACACCTTC.

J is TRBJ1-1 and V is TRBV4-1, with 8 bases fitting TRBD1. Per germline, CDR1 MGHRA and CDR2 YSYEKL. Trimming took 3 bases from V and 0 from J; bases not matched to a gene: 9. The CDR3 runs 17 residues. CDR3 DNA sequence: TGCGCCAGCAGCCACCCTGACAGGGGCCCATTGAACACTGAAGCTTTCTTT. This translates into CASSHPDRGPLNTEAFF.